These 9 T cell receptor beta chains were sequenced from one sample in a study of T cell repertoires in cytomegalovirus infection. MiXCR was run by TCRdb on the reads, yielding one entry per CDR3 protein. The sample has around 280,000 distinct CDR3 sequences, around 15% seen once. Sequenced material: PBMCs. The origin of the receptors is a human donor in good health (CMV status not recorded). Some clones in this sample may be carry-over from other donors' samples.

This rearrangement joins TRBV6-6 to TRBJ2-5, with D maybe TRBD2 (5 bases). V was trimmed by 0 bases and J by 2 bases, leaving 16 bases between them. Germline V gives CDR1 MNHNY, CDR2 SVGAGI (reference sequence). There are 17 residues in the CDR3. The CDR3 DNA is TGTGCCAGCAGTTACTCCATTCTGGCGGGTGGACAAGAGACCCAGTACTTC. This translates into CASSYSILAGGQETQYF.

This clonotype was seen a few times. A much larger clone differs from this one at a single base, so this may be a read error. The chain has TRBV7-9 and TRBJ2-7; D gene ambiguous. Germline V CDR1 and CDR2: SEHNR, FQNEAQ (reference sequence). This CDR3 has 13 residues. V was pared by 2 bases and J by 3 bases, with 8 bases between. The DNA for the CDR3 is TGTGCCAGCAGCTTATACGGCAACTACGAGCAGTACTTC. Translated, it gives CASSLYGNYEQYF. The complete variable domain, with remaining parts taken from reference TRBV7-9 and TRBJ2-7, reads DTGVSQNPRHKITKRGQNVTFRCDPISEHNRLYWYRQTLGQGPEFLTYFQNEAQLEKSRLLSDRFSAERPKGSFSTLEIQRTEQGDSAMYLCASSLYGNYEQYFGPGTRLTVT.

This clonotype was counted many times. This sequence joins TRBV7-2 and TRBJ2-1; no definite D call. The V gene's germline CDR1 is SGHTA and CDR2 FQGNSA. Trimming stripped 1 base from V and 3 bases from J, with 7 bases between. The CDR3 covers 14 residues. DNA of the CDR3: TGTGCCAGCAGCTTAGAACCTGGCTACAATGAGCAGTTCTTC. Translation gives CASSLEPGYNEQFF.

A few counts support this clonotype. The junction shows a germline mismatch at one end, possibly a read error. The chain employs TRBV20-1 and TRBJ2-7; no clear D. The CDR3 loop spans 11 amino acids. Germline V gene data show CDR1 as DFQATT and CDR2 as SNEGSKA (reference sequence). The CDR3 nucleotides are TGCAGTGCTAGAGATAACTACGGGCAGTACTTC. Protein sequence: CSARDNYGQYF.

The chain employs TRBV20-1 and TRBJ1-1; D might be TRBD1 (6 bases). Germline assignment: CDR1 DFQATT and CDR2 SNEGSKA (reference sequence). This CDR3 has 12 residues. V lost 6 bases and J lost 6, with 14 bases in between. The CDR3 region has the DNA TGCAGTGCCGACCAGGGGTTAGCTGAAGCTTTCTTT. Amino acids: CSADQGLAEAFF.

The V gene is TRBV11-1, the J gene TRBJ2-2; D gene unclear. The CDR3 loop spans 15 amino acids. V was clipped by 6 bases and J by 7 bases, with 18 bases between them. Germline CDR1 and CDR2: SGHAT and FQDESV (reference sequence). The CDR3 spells CASRDPSKADGELFF. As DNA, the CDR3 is TGTGCCAGCAGAGACCCCTCAAAGGCGGACGGGGAGCTGTTTTTT.

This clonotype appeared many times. The CDR3 sequence is CASNYRETFSNTEAFF. The CDR3 DNA sequence: TGTGCCAGCAACTACAGGGAAACCTTTAGTAACACTGAAGCTTTCTTT. The chain links TRBV6-1 to TRBJ1-1; a possible D gene is TRBD1 (6 bases). Trimming pared 7 bases from V and 2 bases from J, leaving 20 bases between. The CDR3 is 16 residues long. Germline values: CDR1 MNHNS, CDR2 SASEGT.

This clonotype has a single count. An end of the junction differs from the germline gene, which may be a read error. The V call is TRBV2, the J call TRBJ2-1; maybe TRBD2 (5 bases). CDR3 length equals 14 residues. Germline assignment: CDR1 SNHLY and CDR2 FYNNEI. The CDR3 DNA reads TGTGACAGCAGTGAAAACGGGGTAGGCGCTGTGCAGTTCTTC. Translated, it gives CDSSENGVGAVQFF.

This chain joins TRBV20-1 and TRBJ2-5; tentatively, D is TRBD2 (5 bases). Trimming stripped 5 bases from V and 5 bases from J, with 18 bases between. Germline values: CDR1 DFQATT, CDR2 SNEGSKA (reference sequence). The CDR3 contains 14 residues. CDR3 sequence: CSALFGIQGETQYF. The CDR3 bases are TGCAGTGCTCTGTTCGGGATCCAAGGGGAGACCCAGTACTTC.